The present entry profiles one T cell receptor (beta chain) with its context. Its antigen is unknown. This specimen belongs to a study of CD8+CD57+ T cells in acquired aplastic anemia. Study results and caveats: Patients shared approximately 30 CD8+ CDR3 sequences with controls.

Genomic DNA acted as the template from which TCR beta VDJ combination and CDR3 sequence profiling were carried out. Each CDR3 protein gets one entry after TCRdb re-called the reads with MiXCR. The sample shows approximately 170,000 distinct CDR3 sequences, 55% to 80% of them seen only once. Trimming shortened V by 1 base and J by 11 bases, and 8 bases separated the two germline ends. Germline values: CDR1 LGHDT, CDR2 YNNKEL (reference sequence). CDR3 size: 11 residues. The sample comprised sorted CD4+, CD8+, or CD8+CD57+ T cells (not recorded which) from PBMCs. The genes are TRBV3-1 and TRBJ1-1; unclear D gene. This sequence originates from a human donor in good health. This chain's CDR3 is CASSQGRWAFF. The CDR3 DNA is TGTGCCAGCAGCCAAGGTCGATGGGCTTTCTTT.